The clone carrying this T cell receptor beta chain was counted many times. Its antigen remains unknown. CDR1 is MNHEY, CDR2 SVGEGT, per germline. Trimming pared 7 bases from V and 5 bases from J, leaving 9 bases between. This CDR3 comprises 12 residues. The data derive from a study of glioma-infiltrating T cells. Study results and limitations: Signature shared blood CDR3 motifs were enriched in low-divergence and depleted in high-divergence patients.

TCR alpha and beta CDR3 regions were amplified from RNA using iRepertoire nested multiplex PCR. In TCRdb, the multiplex PCR reads were re-called with MiXCR into one record per CDR3 protein. Of about 380,000 distinct CDR3 sequences listed, about two fifths are singletons. Sequenced sample: glioma tissue, nonneoplastic brain tissue, or PBMCs (not recorded which). The sequence was collected from a human donor with low-grade glioma or glioblastoma, undergoing nonglioma brain surgery, or in good health (not recorded which). The chain has TRBV6-2 or TRBV6-3 and TRBJ2-1, with D unresolved. Written as DNA, the CDR3 is TGTGCCAGCAAGGGCTTGCACAATGAGCAGTTCTTC. This sequence encodes CASKGLHNEQFF.